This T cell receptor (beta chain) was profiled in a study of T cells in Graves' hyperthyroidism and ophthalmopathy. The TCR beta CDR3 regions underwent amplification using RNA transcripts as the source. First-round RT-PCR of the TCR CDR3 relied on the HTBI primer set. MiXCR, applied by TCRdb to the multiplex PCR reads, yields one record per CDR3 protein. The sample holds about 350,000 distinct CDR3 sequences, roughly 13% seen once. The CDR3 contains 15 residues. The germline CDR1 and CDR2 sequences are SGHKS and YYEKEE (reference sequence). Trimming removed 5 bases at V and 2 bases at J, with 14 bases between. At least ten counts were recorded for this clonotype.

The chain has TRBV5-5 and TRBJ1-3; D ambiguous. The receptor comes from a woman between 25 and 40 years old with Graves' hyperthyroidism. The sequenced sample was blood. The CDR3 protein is CASRPALSAGNTIYF. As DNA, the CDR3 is TGTGCCAGCAGACCGGCGCTGTCCGCTGGAAACACCATATATTTT.